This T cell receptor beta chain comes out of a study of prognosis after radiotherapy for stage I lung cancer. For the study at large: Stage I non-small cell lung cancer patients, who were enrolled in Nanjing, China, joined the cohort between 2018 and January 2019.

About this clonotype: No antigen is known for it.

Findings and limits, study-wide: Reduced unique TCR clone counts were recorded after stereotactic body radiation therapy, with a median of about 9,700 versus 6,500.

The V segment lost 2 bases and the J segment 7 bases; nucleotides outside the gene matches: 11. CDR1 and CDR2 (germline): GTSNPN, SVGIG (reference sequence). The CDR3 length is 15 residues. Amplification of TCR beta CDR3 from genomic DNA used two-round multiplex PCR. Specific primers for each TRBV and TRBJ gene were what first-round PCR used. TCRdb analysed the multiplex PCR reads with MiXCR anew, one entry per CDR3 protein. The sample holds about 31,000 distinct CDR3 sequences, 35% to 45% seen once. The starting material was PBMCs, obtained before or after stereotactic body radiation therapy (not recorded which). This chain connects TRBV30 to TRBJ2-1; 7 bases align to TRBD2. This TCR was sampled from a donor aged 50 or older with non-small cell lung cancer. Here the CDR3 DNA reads TGTGCCTGGAGTCAACCGACCGGGGGGATAAATGAGCAGTTCTTC. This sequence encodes CAWSQPTGGINEQFF.